This T cell receptor (beta chain) originates from a study of blood T cell repertoires in COVID-19. Study-level background: PBMCs, B-cell-depleted T cells, or T cells provided the cDNA or gDNA that made up the material.

Original handling: Amplification of reference gene primers was used by the study to estimate nucleated cell counts. Sequenced by immunoSEQ multiplex PCR; TCRdb stores in-frame clones only, minus some. That table is the source of V, J and clone size, and D and trimming were worked out from the DNA. The profile shows roughly 150,000 clones, 70% to 90% of them singletons. Sequenced input: peripheral blood. This receptor was obtained from a human donor in a cohort sampled during active COVID-19.

Here the CDR3 reads CASSSDRVIEQFF. The CDR3 region has the DNA TGTGCCAGCAGCTCGGACAGGGTTATTGAGCAGTTCTTC. J is TRBJ2-1 and V is TRBV11-2, with 8 bases that match TRBD1. Trimming at V came to 4 bases and at J to 9 bases, leaving 5 bases not matched to a gene. Germline CDR1 reads SGHAT; CDR2 reads FQNNGV. The CDR3 is 13 amino acids.